The 26 T cell receptor beta chains reported below all come from one sample, sequenced in a study of T cells in Graves' hyperthyroidism and ophthalmopathy. TCR beta CDR3 region amplification was performed from RNA transcripts. The HTBI set primed first-round TCR CDR3 RT-PCR. TCRdb reanalysed the multiplex PCR reads using MiXCR and keeps one entry per CDR3 protein. The table records approximately 740,000 distinct CDR3 sequences, 14% of them present only once. The sequenced material came from blood. Receptors originate from a woman aged 18-29 years with Graves' hyperthyroidism.

This clonotype was recorded many times. The chain joins TRBV6-2 or TRBV6-3 to TRBJ2-7, with 12 bases that match TRBD2. The germline gives CDR1 MNHEY, CDR2 SVGEGT. This CDR3 is 18 amino acids long. The junction had 14 bases not matched to a gene; V was cut back by 5 bases and J by 3 bases. DNA for the CDR3: TGTGCCAGCAGTAATCCGAACGATCGACTAGCGGGAGTCTACGAGCAGTACTTC. Its translation: CASSNPNDRLAGVYEQYF.

This clonotype was recorded at least ten times. The J gene is TRBJ1-1, the V gene TRBV6-1; 9 bases align to TRBD1. The junction had 9 bases not matched to a gene; V was cut back by 6 bases and J by 1 base. The CDR3 contains 16 residues. Germline V gene data show CDR1 as MNHNS and CDR2 as SASEGT. The DNA of the CDR3 is TGTGCCAGCAGGGCTCTTCCACAGGGGGCGAACACTGAAGCTTTCTTT. Amino acid sequence: CASRALPQGANTEAFF.

This clonotype came up a few times. V usage is TRBV19 and J usage is TRBJ1-2; D is unclear. CDR1 LNHDA and CDR2 SQIVND come from the germline V gene (reference sequence). This CDR3 spans 13 amino acids. Trimming shortened V by 8 bases and J by 0 bases, and 10 bases separated the two germline ends. For the CDR3, the DNA is TGTGCCAGTGAGGACGGTTCTAACTATGGCTACACCTTC. Translated, it gives CASEDGSNYGYTF.

Many counts were recorded for this clonotype. The chain links TRBV2 to TRBJ1-2; D remains ambiguous. This CDR3 comprises 13 residues. V lost 3 bases to trimming and J lost 8 bases, with 13 bases between them. Per the germline V gene, CDR1 is SNHLY and CDR2 is FYNNEI. CDR3 residues: CASSETVEGGYTF. The CDR3 region has the DNA TGTGCCAGCAGTGAGACCGTGGAGGGCGGCTACACCTTC.

The chain joins TRBV7-9 to TRBJ1-6; a possible D gene is TRBD1 (5 bases). Trimming took off 2 bases at V and 6 bases at J, with 8 bases between the two ends. The CDR3 length is 14 residues. The germline V gene has CDR1 SEHNR and CDR2 FQNEAQ (reference sequence). The chain's CDR3 is CASSLQGSNSPLHF. The CDR3 nucleotides are TGTGCCAGCAGCTTACAGGGTAGTAATTCACCCCTCCACTTT.

The chain links TRBV5-8 to TRBJ2-1; D might be TRBD2 (5 bases). Trimming took 4 bases from V and 0 from J, leaving 11 bases between them. This CDR3 has 15 residues. CDR1 is SGHTS and CDR2 is YDEGEE in the germline V gene. CDR3 DNA sequence: TGTGCCAGCAGCCGAGCGGTGCGCTCCTACAATGAGCAGTTCTTC. Its protein is CASSRAVRSYNEQFF.

Ten or more counts support this clonotype. The CDR3 loop reads CASSQDLSRAGDTQYF. CDR3 nucleotides: TGTGCCAGCAGCCAAGATTTGTCCAGGGCTGGAGATACGCAGTATTTT. The chain combines TRBV3-1 with TRBJ2-3; D is possibly TRBD1 (5 bases). The germline CDR1 and CDR2 sequences are LGHDT and YNNKEL (reference sequence). V was trimmed by 0 bases and J by 5 bases, leaving 15 bases between them. This CDR3 spans 16 amino acids.

Ten or more counts support this clonotype. The CDR3 spells CASSRQGALHSNQPQHF. The CDR3 region has the DNA TGTGCCAGCAGTCGACAGGGGGCGCTTCATAGCAATCAGCCCCAGCATTTT. The chain uses TRBV27 and TRBJ1-5; 10 bases agree with TRBD1. Germline V CDR1 and CDR2: MNHEY, SMNVEV (reference sequence). The CDR3 sequence is 17 residues long. The junction had 7 bases not matched to a gene; V was cut back by 5 bases and J by 0 bases.

In this sample, this clonotype turned up a few times. The chain combines TRBV7-9 with TRBJ1-1; D not resolved. V lost 1 base and J 8 bases, leaving 11 bases between the germline ends. The germline V gene encodes CDR1 SEHNR and CDR2 FQNEAQ (reference sequence). The CDR3 has 13 amino acids. For the CDR3, the DNA is TGTGCCAGCAGCTTAGTCCGAAGCTTGGAAGCTTTCTTT. As protein: CASSLVRSLEAFF.

This clonotype was seen only a few times. This rearrangement joins TRBV19 to TRBJ1-1; D remains unclear. Deletions cut 1 base from V and 2 bases from J, with 5 bases between. This CDR3 is built from 13 residues. CDR1 is LNHDA and CDR2 is SQIVND in the germline V gene (reference sequence). CDR3 sequence reads: CASSIVTNTEAFF. In nucleotides, the CDR3 is TGTGCCAGTAGTATAGTAACAAACACTGAAGCTTTCTTT.

This clonotype came up many times. This chain links TRBV20-1 with TRBJ1-5; no definite D call. Trimming shortened V by 3 bases and J by 0 bases, and 3 bases separated the two germline ends. Germline assignment: CDR1 DFQATT and CDR2 SNEGSKA (reference sequence). This CDR3 is built from 12 residues. The CDR3 protein is CSASPSNQPQHF. The CDR3 DNA reads TGCAGTGCTAGTCCTAGCAATCAGCCCCAGCATTTT.

The CDR3 loop is CASSFGVNYGYTF. The CDR3 DNA sequence: TGTGCCAGCAGTTTCGGCGTCAACTATGGCTACACCTTC. V and J are TRBV12-3 or TRBV12-4 and TRBJ1-2, with unresolved D. There are 13 residues in the CDR3. The V and J ends lost 3 bases and 2 bases respectively, with 7 bases between them.

V is TRBV10-3 and J is TRBJ2-7; 8 bases align to TRBD1. This CDR3 spans 15 amino acids. Trimming removed 1 base from V and 2 bases from J; junction bases left unmatched: 4. From germline, CDR1 is ENHRY and CDR2 SYGVKD. Here the CDR3 DNA reads TGTGCCATCAGTGAGTACTCGGGACAGGCCTACGAGCAGTACTTC. Translated: CAISEYSGQAYEQYF.

The V call is TRBV2, the J call TRBJ1-5; D is perhaps TRBD1 (6 bases). CDR3 length equals 15 residues. From germline, CDR1 is SNHLY and CDR2 FYNNEI. V was pared by 7 bases and J by 5 bases, with 18 bases between. The CDR3 reads CASNPGGGAHQPQHF. CDR3 coding DNA: TGTGCCAGCAATCCCGGGGGGGGGGCGCATCAGCCCCAGCATTTT.

This clonotype was observed many times. The V call is TRBV20-1, the J call TRBJ2-1; 7 positions match TRBD2. V shed 6 bases, J shed 4 bases, and the junction held 18 bases outside the gene matches. The CDR3 sequence is 17 residues long. Germline loops: CDR1 DFQATT, CDR2 SNEGSKA (reference sequence). For the CDR3, the DNA is TGCAGTGCCCGCCGCCTTGAAATCTCGGGGGGTTACAATGAGCAGTTCTTC. The encoded protein is CSARRLEISGGYNEQFF.

This clonotype was recorded a few times. The chain couples TRBV3-1 to TRBJ2-7; 7 nucleotides line up with TRBD2. The V segment lost 4 bases and the J segment 3 bases; nucleotides outside the gene matches: 15. CDR1 LGHDT and CDR2 YNNKEL come from the germline V gene (reference sequence). This CDR3 region has 17 residues. CDR3 in DNA: TGTGCCAGCAGCCGGCAGGGCGGTTCGGGGGGTAGCTACGAGCAGTACTTC. Its translation is CASSRQGGSGGSYEQYF.

This clonotype was found many times. The junction departs from germline at one end; a sequencing error may be responsible. This chain connects TRBV11-3 to TRBJ2-1; D is ambiguous. Germline loops: CDR1 SGHNT, CDR2 YENEEA. There are 13 residues in the CDR3. The chain's CDR3 is CASSSISSNEQFF. CDR3 in DNA: TGTGCCAGCAGCTCCATCTCCTCCAATGAGCAGTTCTTC.

This clonotype has more than one count but fewer than ten. V and J are TRBV2 and TRBJ2-7; 9 bases align to TRBD1. The V segment lost 6 bases and the J segment 2 bases; nucleotides outside the gene matches: 11. Germline lookup yields CDR1 SNHLY and CDR2 FYNNEI. The CDR3 spans 16 residues. CDR3 in amino acids: CASRPPGGQGTYEQYF. CDR3 nucleotides: TGTGCCAGCAGGCCCCCTGGGGGACAGGGCACCTACGAGCAGTACTTC.

This clonotype was seen many times. The chain is built from TRBV4-2 and TRBJ2-7; D perhaps matches TRBD2 (6 bases). The CDR3 sequence is 15 residues long. Germline CDR1 reads LGHNA; CDR2 reads YNFKEQ. Trimming left V 2 bases short and J 0 bases short, with 11 bases between. CDR3 protein: CASSQPLASSYEQYF. CDR3 nucleotide sequence: TGTGCCAGCAGCCAACCTCTAGCGTCCTCCTACGAGCAGTACTTC.

About this clonotype itself: With a much larger clone just one base away, this may be a read error. The J gene is TRBJ2-1, the V gene TRBV24-1; D is perhaps TRBD1 (6 bases). Judging by the DNA end, TRBJ2-7 fits better; the J call may be wrong. The CDR3 consists of 16 residues. In germline, CDR1 is KGHDR, CDR2 SFDVKD. CDR3 in amino acids: CATSEGGYSSYNEQYF. CDR3 sequence (DNA): TGTGCCACCAGTGAAGGGGGTTATAGCTCCTACAATGAGCAGTACTTC.

V gene TRBV29-1 combines with J gene TRBJ2-7; D call uncertain. There are 13 residues in the CDR3. The germline V and J ends were trimmed by 4 bases and 2 bases, with 12 bases remaining between them. CDR1 is SQVTM, CDR2 ANQGSEA, per germline. The CDR3 DNA reads TGCAGCGTTGTAAAGGGATCAACCTACGAGCAGTACTTC. This gives the protein CSVVKGSTYEQYF.

This clonotype was picked up many times. The chain combines TRBV11-1 with TRBJ2-1; D perhaps matches TRBD2 (6 bases). V was shortened by 5 bases and J by 7 bases, with 9 bases between the two germline ends. Germline loops: CDR1 SGHAT, CDR2 FQDESV (reference sequence). The length of the CDR3 is 12 residues. This chain's CDR3 is CASSRDLNEQFF. The CDR3 DNA sequence: TGTGCCAGCAGCCGGGACTTAAATGAGCAGTTCTTC.

This clonotype came up many times. The CDR3 nucleotides are TGTGCCAGCAGTTGGCGGGCTCCTGGTGCGGATGAGCAGTTCTTC. Its translation: CASSWRAPGADEQFF. The chain couples TRBV12-3 or TRBV12-4 to TRBJ2-1, with a possible D match to TRBD2 (5 bases). The CDR3 runs to 15 residues. V lost 4 bases to trimming and J lost 8 bases, with 18 bases between them.

The chain combines TRBV6-2 or TRBV6-3 with TRBJ2-7, with unresolved D. Per the germline V gene, CDR1 is MNHEY and CDR2 is SVGEGT. Trimming cost V 1 base and J 2 bases, with 9 bases left between them. CDR3 size: 14 residues. CDR3: CASSYFPRPYEQYF. CDR3 nucleotides: TGTGCCAGCAGTTACTTTCCCAGACCCTACGAGCAGTACTTC.

This clonotype was recorded many times. This chain connects TRBV4-3 to TRBJ2-7, with TRBD1 matching 8 bases. The V and J ends lost 0 bases and 0 bases, in that order; junction bases with no gene match: 10. The CDR3 consists of 18 residues. Germline V gives CDR1 LGHNA, CDR2 YSLEER. The chain's CDR3 is CASSQDRTGPWNSYEQYF. The DNA of the CDR3 is TGCGCCAGCAGCCAAGATCGGACAGGGCCGTGGAACTCCTACGAGCAGTACTTC.

This clonotype was found many times. V and J are TRBV28 and TRBJ1-1; a possible D gene is TRBD1 (6 bases). The length of the CDR3 is 14 residues. The germline V gene has CDR1 MDHEN and CDR2 SYDVKM. Trimming removed 6 bases from V and 6 bases from J, with 17 bases in between. CDR3 sequence: CASRPDRLGAEAFF. DNA of the CDR3: TGTGCCAGCAGACCCGACAGGCTTGGCGCTGAAGCTTTCTTT.